The T cell receptor (beta chain) under discussion was sequenced for a study of cytomegalovirus exposure and HLA in healthy donors. Germline V gives CDR1 SEHNR, CDR2 FQNEAQ (reference sequence). V lost 0 bases and J lost 11, with 13 bases in between. This CDR3 is built from 13 residues. As regards this clone: Antigen: not known.

It was with 60 Vbeta and 13 Jbeta primers that the PCR ran. The table came from immunoSEQ multiplex PCR; TCRdb's copy has only in-frame clones and leaves some out. The repertoire includes fewer than 200,000 clones, about 85% of them detected once, and more than 2% sits in the top ten. Study-level results: A later analysis, which compared TCR beta chains of equal frequency, found the HLA-associated ones more clonally expanded. Among immune exposure information, only CMV serostatus was available. At a 0.05 false discovery rate, a later analysis found approximately 15,000 TCR beta sequences to be associated with HLA alleles. Some TCR beta chains (roughly 150 of them) were listed as cytomegalovirus-associated.

The sample comprised PBMCs. This rearrangement joins TRBV7-9 to TRBJ1-1; D is uncertain. The receptor's source is a man aged 18 to 35 in good health and CMV-seropositive. CDR3 sequence: CASSLAGLAGAFF. The CDR3 bases are TGTGCCAGCAGCTTAGCAGGTCTTGCAGGTGCTTTCTTT. The full variable domain, its missing parts supplied by reference TRBV7-9 and TRBJ1-1, is DTGVSQNPRHKITKRGQNVTFRCDPISEHNRLYWYRQTLGQGPEFLTYFQNEAQLEKSRLLSDRFSAERPKGSFSTLEIQRTEQGDSAMYLCASSLAGLAGAFFGQGTRLTVV.